This passage covers 7 T cell receptor beta chains from one sample sequenced in a study of shared clonotypes between healthy human individuals. Using immunoSEQ multiplex PCR, the repertoire was profiled, and TCRdb retains in-frame clones only, with some absent. This repertoire shows approximately 330,000 clones, less than 75% found once; its top ten account for roughly a tenth. Sequenced sample: memory CD4+ T cells sorted from blood. The subset here: CD45RA-negative fraction. These receptors came from a man younger than 40 in good health.

The gene calls are TRBV2 and TRBJ1-2; D gene ambiguous. Trimming cost V 2 bases and J 8 bases, with 12 bases left between them. This CDR3 is built from 13 residues. The V gene's germline CDR1 is SNHLY and CDR2 FYNNEI. CDR3: CASSERSGLGYTF. The CDR3 bases are TGTGCCAGCAGTGAAAGGTCGGGCCTCGGCTACACCTTC.

The rearrangement joins TRBV18 to TRBJ2-5; the match to TRBD1 covers 9 bases. The trim removed 2 bases at V and 4 bases at J, leaving 8 bases unmatched. CDR1 and CDR2 (germline): KGHSH, LQKENI. The CDR3 runs 16 residues. Written as DNA, the CDR3 is TGTGCCAGCTCACCAGACCGGGACAGGGTTAGAGAGACCCAGTACTTC. The encoded protein is CASSPDRDRVRETQYF.

The chain carries TRBV25-1 and TRBJ2-6; D is unresolved. The germline CDR1 and CDR2 sequences are MGHDK and SYGVNS. V dropped 8 bases and J dropped 0 bases, with 8 bases sitting between them. The CDR3 runs 14 residues. The CDR3 DNA reads as TGTGCCAGCCGCTGGAGCTCTGGGGCCAACGTCCTGACTTTC. This encodes CASRWSSGANVLTF.

This rearrangement joins TRBV5-1 to TRBJ2-3, with 8 bases identical to TRBD2. V lost 0 bases and J lost 0; bases outside the gene matches: 0. The CDR3 sequence is 15 residues long. Germline CDR1 reads SGHRS; CDR2 reads YFSETQ. CDR3 residues: CASSLASGSTDTQYF. The DNA of the CDR3 is TGCGCCAGCAGCTTGGCTAGCGGGAGCACAGATACGCAGTATTTT.

The chain recombines TRBV4-1 with TRBJ1-5; weak D call: TRBD1 (5 bases). V was clipped by 6 bases and J by 2 bases, with 17 bases between them. Germline V CDR1 and CDR2: MGHRA, YSYEKL. The CDR3 runs to 16 residues. CDR3 DNA: TGCGCCAGCAGTCATCATTGGGGCCGGGGCAATCAGCCCCAGCATTTT. Its protein product is CASSHHWGRGNQPQHF.

This clone has a handful of counts. V is TRBV5-5 and J is TRBJ2-1; D unresolved. Germline V gene lookup returns CDR1 SGHKS and CDR2 YYEKEE (reference sequence). V was trimmed by 4 bases and J by 0 bases, leaving 11 bases between them. This CDR3 contains 15 residues. Here the CDR3 reads CASSPVAHSYNEQFF. CDR3 in DNA: TGTGCCAGCAGCCCTGTCGCGCACTCCTACAATGAGCAGTTCTTC.

This clone was seen once. The V call is TRBV28, the J call TRBJ1-2, with 10 bases identical to TRBD1. Per germline, CDR1 MDHEN and CDR2 SYDVKM. The length of the CDR3 is 15 residues. The J segment lost 1 base and the V segment lost 5 bases, leaving 4 bases of the junction unmatched. CDR3 coding DNA: TGTGCCAGCAGTATCGGGACAGGGGTTAACTATGGCTACACCTTC. Translated, it gives CASSIGTGVNYGYTF.